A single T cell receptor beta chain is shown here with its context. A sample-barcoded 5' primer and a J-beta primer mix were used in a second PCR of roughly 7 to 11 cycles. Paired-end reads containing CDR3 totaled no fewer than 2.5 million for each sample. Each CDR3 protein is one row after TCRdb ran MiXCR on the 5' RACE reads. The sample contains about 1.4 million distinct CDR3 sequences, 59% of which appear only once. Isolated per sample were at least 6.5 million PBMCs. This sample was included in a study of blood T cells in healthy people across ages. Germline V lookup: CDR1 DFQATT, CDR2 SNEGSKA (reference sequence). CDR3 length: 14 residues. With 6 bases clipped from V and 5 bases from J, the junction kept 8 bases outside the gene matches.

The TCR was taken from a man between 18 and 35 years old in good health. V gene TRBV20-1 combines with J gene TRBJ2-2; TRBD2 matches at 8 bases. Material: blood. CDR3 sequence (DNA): TGCAGTGCACCCCCTCGCGGGGGGACCGGGGAGCTGTTTTTT. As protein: CSAPPRGGTGELFF.